Listed below are T cell receptor beta chains from one sample, sequenced in a study of T cell responses to AZD1222 COVID-19 vaccine. Profiling relied on immunoSEQ multiplex PCR, and the TCRdb table lists in-frame clones only, not all of them. Found here are about 140,000 clones, about 89% of them singletons; the top ten hold 7.5%. The material sequenced was peripheral blood, taken 28 days after the second dose of the MenACWY control vaccine. The receptors shown here come from an adult who received the MenACWY meningococcal vaccine as a control. Each CDR3 is given with its conserved first and last residue. Each record gives: V gene, D gene, clone size, J gene, CDR3 protein, CDR3 DNA. A D gene is named only where the DNA matches it firmly. The size entry is marked missing in some rows and otherwise reads once, few, many or a size class.

V: TRBV5-1
D: -
size: -
J: TRBJ1-2
CDR3: CASSLRGQGVGYTF
DNA: TGCGCCAGCAGCTTACGGGGGCAGGGAGTTGGCTACACCTTC

V: TRBV14
D: -
size: -
J: TRBJ1-2
CDR3: CASSHYNDPYGYTF
DNA: TGTGCCAGCAGCCATTATAACGATCCCTATGGCTACACCTTC

V: TRBV28
D: TRBD1
size: -
J: TRBJ1-1
CDR3: CASNRGQGKAFF
DNA: TGTGCCAGCAACCGGGGACAGGGGAAAGCTTTCTTT

V: TRBV5-6
D: -
size: -
J: TRBJ1-1
CDR3: CASSAVWGRISMNTEAFF
DNA: TGTGCCAGCAGCGCCGTTTGGGGCAGGATTTCCATGAACACTGAAGCTTTCTTT

V: TRBV6-2/TRBV6-3
D: TRBD1
size: -
J: TRBJ1-1
CDR3: CASSYGGQGRNTEAFF
DNA: TGTGCCAGCAGTTACGGAGGACAGGGGCGGAACACTGAAGCTTTCTTT

V: TRBV24-1
D: TRBD1
size: -
J: TRBJ1-5
CDR3: CATSGEPGQGVVSNQPQHF
DNA: TGTGCCACCAGTGGGGAGCCGGGACAGGGGGTAGTAAGCAATCAGCCCCAGCATTTT

V: TRBV7-2
D: TRBD1
size: -
J: TRBJ2-1
CDR3: CASSLLGQGVQNEQFF
DNA: TGTGCCAGCAGCTTGCTGGGACAGGGGGTACAGAATGAGCAGTTCTTC

V: TRBV27
D: TRBD1
size: -
J: TRBJ1-2
CDR3: CASSRTGTYGYTF
DNA: TGTGCCAGCAGTCGGACAGGGACCTATGGCTACACCTTC

V: TRBV4-3
D: TRBD1
size: -
J: TRBJ1-5
CDR3: CASSQSTGDFNQPQHF
DNA: TGCGCCAGCAGCCAAAGCACAGGGGATTTCAATCAGCCCCAGCATTTT

V: TRBV20-1
D: TRBD1
size: once
J: TRBJ2-7
CDR3: CSASHPGQGGYEQYF
DNA: TGCAGTGCTAGTCATCCGGGACAGGGAGGCTACGAGCAGTACTTC

V: TRBV6-6
D: -
size: -
J: TRBJ2-1
CDR3: CASSPVGPYNEQFF
DNA: TGTGCCAGCAGTCCCGTTGGACCTTACAATGAGCAGTTCTTC

V: TRBV11-2
D: TRBD2
size: -
J: TRBJ2-5
CDR3: CASSLASGAVGETQYF
DNA: TGTGCCAGCAGCTTAGCTAGCGGGGCCGTGGGGGAGACCCAGTACTTC

V: TRBV6-5
D: TRBD1
size: -
J: TRBJ2-3
CDR3: CASSSRRQGSTDTQYF
DNA: TGTGCCAGCAGTTCTAGAAGACAGGGGAGCACAGATACGCAGTATTTT

V: TRBV4-1
D: TRBD1
size: -
J: TRBJ2-7
CDR3: CASSDPGTGIHEQYF
DNA: TGCGCCAGCAGCGATCCCGGGACAGGGATCCACGAGCAGTACTTC

V: TRBV9
D: -
size: -
J: TRBJ2-7
CDR3: CASSVGWGAHEQYF
DNA: TGTGCCAGCAGCGTAGGGTGGGGGGCCCACGAGCAGTACTTC

V: TRBV3-1/TRBV3-2
D: -
size: -
J: TRBJ1-5
CDR3: CASSQEAGTGNQPQHF
DNA: TGTGCCAGCAGCCAAGAGGCCGGGACCGGTAATCAGCCCCAGCATTTT

V: TRBV7-9
D: -
size: -
J: TRBJ1-3
CDR3: CAAPGSGNTIYF
DNA: TGTGCCGCCCCTGGGTCCGGAAACACCATATATTTT

V: TRBV6-5
D: -
size: -
J: TRBJ1-5
CDR3: CASSYYRANQPQHF
DNA: TGTGCCAGCAGTTACTACAGGGCCAATCAGCCCCAGCATTTT

V: TRBV3-1/TRBV3-2
D: -
size: once
J: TRBJ2-7
CDR3: CASSQDGFRTAYEQYF
DNA: TGTGCCAGCAGCCAAGACGGTTTTAGAACAGCCTACGAGCAGTACTTC

V: TRBV5-5
D: TRBD2
size: -
J: TRBJ2-5
CDR3: CASSLTGTSGSGETQYF
DNA: TGTGCCAGCAGCTTGACCGGGACTAGCGGGAGTGGAGAGACCCAGTACTTC

V: TRBV28
D: -
size: -
J: TRBJ1-1
CDR3: CASSLFREGIYEGNTEAFF
DNA: TGTGCCAGCAGTTTATTTAGGGAGGGAATCTATGAGGGGAACACTGAAGCTTTCTTT

V: TRBV3-1/TRBV3-2
D: -
size: -
J: TRBJ2-7
CDR3: CASSQVFGRSYEQYF
DNA: TGTGCCAGCAGCCAAGTCTTTGGCAGATCCTACGAGCAGTACTTC

V: TRBV11-1
D: -
size: -
J: TRBJ2-5
CDR3: CASGGGSGETQYF
DNA: TGTGCCAGCGGTGGGGGGAGTGGGGAGACCCAGTACTTC

V: TRBV7-9
D: -
size: -
J: TRBJ1-2
CDR3: CASSLANTDGYTF
DNA: TGTGCCAGCAGCTTAGCCAACACCGATGGCTACACCTTC

V: TRBV14
D: TRBD1
size: -
J: TRBJ2-5
CDR3: CASSPGDRDQETQYF
DNA: TGTGCCAGCAGCCCTGGGGACAGGGACCAAGAGACCCAGTACTTC

V: TRBV3-1/TRBV3-2
D: -
size: -
J: TRBJ2-6
CDR3: CASSLMASSGANVLTF
DNA: TGTGCCAGCAGCCTAATGGCCAGCTCTGGGGCCAACGTCCTGACTTTC

V: TRBV7-2
D: -
size: few
J: TRBJ1-3
CDR3: CASSLGPTAGNTIYF
DNA: TGTGCCAGCAGCTTAGGACCAACCGCTGGAAACACCATATATTTT

V: TRBV2
D: -
size: -
J: TRBJ1-2
CDR3: CASTSDYGYTF
DNA: TGTGCCAGCACGTCGGATTATGGCTACACCTTC

V: TRBV2
D: -
size: -
J: TRBJ1-2
CDR3: CASSGRQAVGNGYTF
DNA: TGTGCCAGCAGTGGGCGGCAGGCCGTTGGTAATGGCTACACCTTC

V: TRBV5-1
D: -
size: once
J: TRBJ2-7
CDR3: CASSLLSRNEQYF
DNA: TGCGCCAGCAGCTTGTTGTCCAGAAACGAGCAGTACTTC

V: TRBV10-2
D: TRBD1
size: -
J: TRBJ2-7
CDR3: CASSEKGGQEAYEQYF
DNA: TGCGCCAGCAGTGAGAAGGGGGGACAGGAAGCTTACGAGCAGTACTTC

V: TRBV19
D: -
size: -
J: TRBJ2-6
CDR3: CASSIRGTGANVLTF
DNA: TGTGCCAGTAGTATTCGGGGGACTGGGGCCAACGTCCTGACTTTC

V: TRBV11-3
D: TRBD2
size: -
J: TRBJ2-7
CDR3: CASSLMAGGAAGEQYF
DNA: TGTGCCAGCAGCTTAATGGCCGGGGGGGCAGCGGGCGAGCAGTACTTC